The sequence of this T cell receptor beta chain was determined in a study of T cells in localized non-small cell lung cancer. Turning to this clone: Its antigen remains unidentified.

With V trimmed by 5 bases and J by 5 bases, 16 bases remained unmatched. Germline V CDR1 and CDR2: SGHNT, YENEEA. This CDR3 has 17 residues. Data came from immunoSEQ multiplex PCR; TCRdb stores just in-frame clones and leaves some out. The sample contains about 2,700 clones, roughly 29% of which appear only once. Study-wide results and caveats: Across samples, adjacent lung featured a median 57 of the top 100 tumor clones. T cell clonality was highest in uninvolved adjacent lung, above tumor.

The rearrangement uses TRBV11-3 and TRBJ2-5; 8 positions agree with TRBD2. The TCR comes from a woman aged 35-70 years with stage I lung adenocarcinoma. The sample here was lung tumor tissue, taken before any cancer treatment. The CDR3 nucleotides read TGTGCCAGCAGCCCGGGGGCGGGAGGCGTTGGCGGGGAGACCCAGTACTTC. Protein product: CASSPGAGGVGGETQYF.